This T cell receptor (beta chain) emerged from a study of tumor and adjacent non-tumor tissue in lung cancer. Study overall: Stage I to III disease affected roughly ten men and several women aged about 31 to 80. Around 4.5 million productive TCRbeta reads were obtained per sample on average. Study-wide points: TCR diversity was significantly greater in tumor than normal lung tissue. Normal lung showed higher cumulative top 100 clone frequency than tumor.

The germline CDR1 and CDR2 sequences are MNHEY and SVGAGI. The CDR3 length is 11 residues. The germline V and J ends were trimmed by 3 bases and 9 bases, with 6 bases remaining between them. The library came from three nested PCR rounds adapted from ARM-PCR protocols. MiXCR, applied by TCRdb to the multiplex PCR reads, yields one record per CDR3 protein. The sample gives roughly 150,000 distinct CDR3 sequences, around 66% of which show up once; approximately 18% is in the top ten. The template was RNA from unsorted bulk tissue. As concerns this clonotype: The antigen is undetermined. The CDR3 does not end in the conserved phenylalanine or tryptophan, so this is likely a read error.

The clonotype originates from a man in his 60s with small cell lung cancer. Sequencing was done on a sample of lung tumor tissue. The rearrangement links TRBV6-5 to TRBJ2-1; D uncertain. CDR3 coding DNA: TGTGCCAGCAGTTATGCCGGTGAGCAGTTCATC. As protein: CASSYAGEQFI.